The 32 T cell receptor beta chains given below trace back to one sample, sequenced in a study of T cells in Graves' hyperthyroidism and ophthalmopathy. TCR beta CDR3 regions were amplified from RNA transcripts. HTBI primers drove first-round RT-PCR of the TCR CDR3. TCRdb ran MiXCR on the multiplex PCR reads and lists one entry per CDR3 protein. The data show around 600,000 distinct CDR3 sequences, approximately 14% seen once. The sequenced sample consisted of blood. These TCRs come from a woman between 45 and 65 years old with Graves' ophthalmopathy.

This clonotype has at least ten counts. The genes are TRBV18 and TRBJ2-7; possible D gene TRBD2, 5 bases. The CDR3 loop spans 14 amino acids. V lost 2 bases and J 5 bases, leaving 13 bases between the germline ends. Looked up from germline, CDR1 is KGHSH and CDR2 is LQKENI. The CDR3 loop reads CASSPTSRTDEQYF. For the CDR3, the DNA is TGTGCCAGCTCACCAACGAGCAGGACTGACGAGCAGTACTTC.

At least ten counts were recorded for this clonotype. The chain is built from TRBV18 and TRBJ1-5; possibly TRBD1 for D (5 bases). Germline CDR1 and CDR2: KGHSH and LQKENI. Trimming shortened V by 7 bases and J by 0 bases, and 10 bases separated the two germline ends. The CDR3 covers 14 residues. CDR3 DNA sequence: TGTGCCAGCTGGCAGGGCGATAGCAATCAGCCCCAGCATTTT. This translates into CASWQGDSNQPQHF. The variable domain in full, completed from reference TRBV18 and TRBJ1-5, reads NAGVMQNPRHLVRRRGQEARLRCSPMKGHSHVYWYRQLPEEGLKFMVYLQKENIIDESGMPKERFSAEFPKEGPSILRIQQVVRGDSAAYFCASWQGDSNQPQHFGDGTRLSIL.

This clonotype has a count of ten or more. This chain connects TRBV7-3 to TRBJ2-5; D uncertain. CDR1 and CDR2 (germline): SGHTA, FQGTGA. V was cut by 2 bases and J by 1 base, with 11 bases left in between. This CDR3 region has 15 residues. CDR3 in DNA: TGTGCCAGCAGCTTAGACCCTAACCCCCAAGAGACCCAGTACTTC. This sequence encodes CASSLDPNPQETQYF.

Many counts were recorded for this clonotype. V and J are TRBV12-3 or TRBV12-4 and TRBJ1-5; 11 nucleotides match TRBD1. V trimming: 2 bases; J trimming: 6 bases; junction bases outside the gene matches: 6. There are 16 residues in the CDR3. The CDR3 sequence is CASSLRDRGFGQPQHF. CDR3 bases: TGTGCCAGCAGTTTAAGGGACAGGGGGTTCGGTCAGCCCCAGCATTTT.

This clonotype was counted ten times or more. This chain links TRBV11-2 with TRBJ2-2; D is unclear. The ends were cut back, 4 bases at V and 9 bases at J, with 3 bases in the middle. This CDR3 comprises 10 residues. Germline V gene data show CDR1 as SGHAT and CDR2 as FQNNGV. The CDR3 loop is CASSSRELFF. The CDR3 bases are TGTGCCAGCAGCTCGAGGGAGCTGTTTTTT.

Many counts were recorded for this clonotype. This chain joins TRBV29-1 and TRBJ1-2; the D is unclear. The CDR3 sequence is 16 residues long. CDR1 and CDR2 (germline): SQVTM, ANQGSEA. Trimming took 4 bases from V and 4 from J, leaving 22 bases between them. In DNA, the CDR3 is TGCAGCGTTGTTCGGTCTGGCAGCGAGCCTACCTATGGCTACACCTTC. It translates to CSVVRSGSEPTYGYTF.

The J gene is TRBJ2-3, the V gene TRBV15, with 9 bases that match TRBD2. The CDR3 extends over 17 amino acids. Trimming at V came to 0 bases and at J to 0 bases, leaving 4 bases not matched to a gene. The germline V gene has CDR1 LNHNV and CDR2 YYDKDF (reference sequence). The CDR3 bases are TGTGCCACCAGCAGAGATTATCTAGCGGGGAGCACAGATACGCAGTATTTT. This translates into CATSRDYLAGSTDTQYF.

This clonotype was observed many times. V and J are TRBV7-3 and TRBJ2-1, with unresolved D. Germline values: CDR1 SGHTA, CDR2 FQGTGA. Trimming took off 5 bases at V and 5 bases at J, with 7 bases between the two ends. The CDR3 covers 12 residues. CDR3 in DNA: TGTGCCAGCAGCGTTAATAACAATGAGCAGTTCTTC. Its translation: CASSVNNNEQFF.

This clonotype was detected only a few times. The rearrangement links TRBV7-9 to TRBJ1-4; D is ambiguous. Trimming shortened V by 1 base and J by 8 bases, and 14 bases separated the two germline ends. The CDR3 totals 15 residues. CDR1 is SEHNR, CDR2 FQNEAQ, per germline (reference sequence). The CDR3 spells CASSLEVRGWEKLFF. In DNA form, the CDR3 reads TGTGCCAGCAGCTTAGAAGTTCGGGGTTGGGAAAAACTGTTTTTT.

There are many counts of this clonotype. The V gene is TRBV7-9, the J gene TRBJ2-3; D call uncertain. This CDR3 has 11 residues. Trimming removed 4 bases at V and 6 bases at J, with 5 bases between. Germline CDR1 SEHNR, CDR2 FQNEAQ (reference sequence). The CDR3 sequence is CASSSPDTQYF. The DNA for the CDR3 is TGTGCCAGCAGCTCCCCGGATACGCAGTATTTT.

This clonotype occurred many times. The chain employs TRBV24-1 and TRBJ2-7, with D maybe TRBD2 (6 bases). Germline CDR1 and CDR2: KGHDR and SFDVKD. This CDR3 spans 13 amino acids. Trimming cost V 4 bases and J 3 bases, with 9 bases left between them. The CDR3 DNA reads TGTGCCACCAGTGAGGCGACTAGCTACGAGCAGTACTTC. Translation gives CATSEATSYEQYF.

The chain recombines TRBV28 with TRBJ1-5, with TRBD1 as a possible D gene (5 bases). The CDR3 consists of 17 residues. Germline lookup yields CDR1 MDHEN and CDR2 SYDVKM. V was shortened by 2 bases and J by 7 bases, with 21 bases between the two germline ends. CDR3 in amino acids: CASSLPSGARVGQPQHF. DNA for the CDR3: TGTGCCAGCAGTTTACCCTCCGGGGCTAGGGTTGGCCAGCCCCAGCATTTT. Looking up the rest from reference TRBV28 and TRBJ1-5 gives the full variable domain: DVKVTQSSRYLVKRTGEKVFLECVQDMDHENMFWYRQDPGLGLRLIYFSYDVKMKEKGDIPEGYSVSREKKERFSLILESASTNQTSMYLCASSLPSGARVGQPQHFGDGTRLSIL.

This clonotype was detected many times. The genes are TRBV24-1 and TRBJ2-1; TRBD2 matches 8 bases. V lost 7 bases, J lost 9 bases, and 13 bases stayed unmatched. The CDR3 sequence is 15 residues long. Per the germline V gene, CDR1 is KGHDR and CDR2 is SFDVKD. CDR3 protein: CATSYSPGLGTEQFF. DNA for the CDR3: TGTGCCACCAGCTATTCTCCGGGACTAGGTACTGAGCAGTTCTTC.

This clonotype occurred many times. The V call is TRBV28, the J call TRBJ2-7; weak D call: TRBD2 (7 bases). Germline assignment: CDR1 MDHEN and CDR2 SYDVKM. CDR3 length: 14 amino acids. Trimming removed 7 bases from V and 5 bases from J, with 18 bases in between. Here the CDR3 DNA reads TGTGCCAGCACCGTAAGGGGGGGGTTAAACGAGCAGTACTTC. It codes for CASTVRGGLNEQYF.

This clonotype came up many times. V is TRBV20-1 and J is TRBJ2-3; D unclear. The V and J ends lost 2 bases and 2 bases respectively, with 11 bases between them. Germline values: CDR1 DFQATT, CDR2 SNEGSKA (reference sequence). CDR3 length: 14 residues. DNA of the CDR3: TGCAGTGCTAGAATACAGATCTCCACAGATACGCAGTATTTT. As protein: CSARIQISTDTQYF.

This clonotype was observed many times. The rearrangement uses TRBV20-1 and TRBJ2-7; 12 bases agree with TRBD2. Germline lookup yields CDR1 DFQATT and CDR2 SNEGSKA (reference sequence). This CDR3 is built from 16 residues. Losses at the gene ends were 3 bases for V and 0 bases for J; bases not matched to a gene: 6. CDR3 sequence: CSASLGLAGSSYEQYF. CDR3 in DNA: TGCAGTGCTAGTTTAGGACTAGCGGGAAGCTCCTACGAGCAGTACTTC.

This clonotype has a count of ten or more. The rearrangement uses TRBV30 and TRBJ2-3; D call uncertain. There are 10 residues in the CDR3. Germline V gene data show CDR1 as GTSNPN and CDR2 as SVGIG (reference sequence). Trimming stripped 3 bases from V and 2 bases from J, with 0 bases between. The CDR3 nucleotides read TGTGCCTGGAGCACAGATACGCAGTATTTT. Translating it yields CAWSTDTQYF.

This clonotype was picked up many times. This chain uses TRBV6-1 with TRBJ2-5; D might be TRBD2 (5 bases). Germline CDR1 is MNHNS and CDR2 is SASEGT. V shed 11 bases and J shed 5 bases, with 24 bases lying between them. The CDR3 totals 15 residues. CDR3 nucleotide sequence: TGTGCCGCACGGGCACTCGACGGGATAAAGGAGACCCAGTACTTC. This codes for CAARALDGIKETQYF.

Turning to this clonotype: Its ends do not fully match the called genes, so a read error is possible. The chain joins TRBV9 to TRBJ2-1; D unresolved. CDR1 is SGDLS, CDR2 YYNGEE, per germline. This CDR3 has 13 amino acids. Here the CDR3 DNA reads TGTGCCAGCAGCGTAGGAGGTTTGAATGGGCAGTTCTTC. Protein: CASSVGGLNGQFF.

The V gene is TRBV2, the J gene TRBJ1-2, with TRBD1 matching 7 bases. Germline V CDR1 and CDR2: SNHLY, FYNNEI. This CDR3 contains 14 residues. With 4 bases clipped from V and 7 bases from J, the junction kept 9 bases outside the gene matches. This chain's CDR3 is CASSGQGVRFGYTF. The CDR3 bases are TGTGCCAGCAGTGGTCAGGGGGTTCGATTTGGCTACACCTTC.

The table lists this clonotype with many counts. This CDR3 is CSVRGLAGANTGELFF. DNA of the CDR3: TGCAGCGTGCGGGGACTAGCGGGAGCGAACACCGGGGAGCTGTTTTTT. The genes are TRBV29-1 and TRBJ2-2, with 14 bases identical to TRBD2. There are 16 residues in the CDR3. Losses at the gene ends were 6 bases for V and 0 bases for J; bases not matched to a gene: 3. The germline V gene encodes CDR1 SQVTM and CDR2 ANQGSEA.

This clonotype was found a few times. This sequence joins TRBV5-4 and TRBJ1-6; D unresolved. Germline V gene lookup returns CDR1 SGHNT and CDR2 YYREEE (reference sequence). This CDR3 spans 14 amino acids. Deletions cut 4 bases from V and 15 bases from J, with 20 bases between. The CDR3 DNA sequence: TGTGCCAGCAGCCTGTCTGGCCGAGAGGCCCTCCTCCACTTT. This codes for CASSLSGREALLHF.

Many counts were recorded for this clonotype. The chain links TRBV11-2 to TRBJ2-7, with TRBD2 matching over 8 bases. CDR1 SGHAT and CDR2 FQNNGV come from the germline V gene. Trimming at V came to 1 base and at J to 7 bases, leaving 9 bases not matched to a gene. The CDR3 loop spans 15 amino acids. The chain's CDR3 is CASSLGAAGVREQYF. The CDR3, as DNA: TGTGCCAGCAGCTTAGGAGCAGCGGGAGTGCGAGAGCAGTACTTC.

The chain joins TRBV24-1 to TRBJ1-1, with a weak D call TRBD1 (5 bases). The CDR3 sequence is 12 residues long. Germline V gene lookup returns CDR1 KGHDR and CDR2 SFDVKD. V was trimmed by 11 bases and J by 0 bases, leaving 9 bases between them. CDR3 residues: CAISGLNTEAFF. The CDR3 DNA follows: TGTGCCATCTCGGGACTGAACACTGAAGCTTTCTTT.

This chain joins TRBV19 and TRBJ1-5; no firm D call. Trimming shortened V by 4 bases and J by 3 bases, and 16 bases separated the two germline ends. CDR1 is LNHDA and CDR2 is SQIVND in the germline V gene (reference sequence). There are 16 residues in the CDR3. The CDR3 loop is CASSSAVGRINQPQHF. The CDR3 bases are TGTGCCAGTAGTAGTGCAGTGGGCAGGATCAATCAGCCCCAGCATTTT.

The chain has TRBV6-5 and TRBJ1-1, with D hard to call. The V end lost 1 base, the J end lost 0 bases, and 9 bases lay between the germline ends. The CDR3 totals 15 residues. Germline V gene lookup returns CDR1 MNHEY and CDR2 SVGAGI. Here the CDR3 reads CASSYYEIMNTEAFF. The CDR3 DNA sequence: TGTGCCAGCAGTTACTACGAGATAATGAACACTGAAGCTTTCTTT.

The chain carries TRBV15 and TRBJ2-2; 10 positions match TRBD2. V trimming: 5 bases; J trimming: 1 base; junction bases outside the gene matches: 4. Germline CDR1 is LNHNV and CDR2 is YYDKDF (reference sequence). The CDR3 loop spans 16 amino acids. The CDR3, as DNA: TGTGCCACCAGCTATGGGACTAGCGTGAACACCGGGGAGCTGTTTTTT. Residues: CATSYGTSVNTGELFF.

The table lists this clonotype with many counts. This rearrangement joins TRBV3-1 to TRBJ2-1, with D perhaps being TRBD1 or TRBD2 (5 bases each). Germline V gene data show CDR1 as LGHDT and CDR2 as YNNKEL (reference sequence). This CDR3 comprises 14 residues. Trimming removed 5 bases from V and 5 bases from J, with 13 bases in between. The CDR3, as DNA: TGTGCCAGCAGCGCTCGAGTGGGGGACAATGAGCAGTTCTTC. As protein: CASSARVGDNEQFF.

This clonotype appeared many times. The chain employs TRBV2 and TRBJ2-1, with D maybe TRBD2 (6 bases). Trimming stripped 7 bases from V and 8 bases from J, with 21 bases between. Germline V gives CDR1 SNHLY, CDR2 FYNNEI. CDR3 size: 15 residues. The CDR3: CASTERGLPGDEQFF. The CDR3 DNA reads TGTGCCAGCACCGAACGGGGACTCCCAGGCGATGAGCAGTTCTTC.

In its sample, this clonotype was seen many times. The chain uses TRBV7-3 and TRBJ2-3; D may be TRBD1 (6 bases). This CDR3 spans 15 amino acids. Germline V CDR1 and CDR2: SGHTA, FQGTGA. V gave up 2 bases and J gave up 2 bases, with 11 bases separating them. The CDR3 DNA reads TGTGCCAGCAGCTTAGGGTCAGGGGTCACAGATACGCAGTATTTT. Its translation is CASSLGSGVTDTQYF. The whole variable domain, remainder taken from reference TRBV7-3 and TRBJ2-3, is GAGVSQTPSNKVTEKGKYVELRCDPISGHTALYWYRQSLGQGPEFLIYFQGTGAADDSGLPNDRFFAVRPEGSVSTLKIQRTERGDSAVYLCASSLGSGVTDTQYFGPGTRLTVL.

This clonotype was counted many times. The chain is built from TRBV28 and TRBJ2-2, with D possibly being TRBD2 (6 bases). The CDR3 has 14 amino acids. The germline V and J ends were trimmed by 2 bases and 5 bases, with 9 bases remaining between them. Germline-derived CDR1 and CDR2 are MDHEN and SYDVKM. Written as DNA, the CDR3 is TGTGCCAGCAGTTTAGCGACTAGAACCGGGGAGCTGTTTTTT. Translating gives CASSLATRTGELFF.

This clonotype was detected ten times or more. This rearrangement joins TRBV6-1 to TRBJ2-2; a possible D gene is TRBD2 (5 bases). In germline, CDR1 is MNHNS, CDR2 SASEGT. This CDR3 spans 14 amino acids. Trimming left V 5 bases short and J 0 bases short, with 7 bases between. The CDR3 sequence is CASSWRANTGELFF. CDR3 bases: TGTGCCAGCAGTTGGCGGGCGAACACCGGGGAGCTGTTTTTT.